The 26 T cell receptor beta chains below come from one sample, sequenced in a study of T cell repertoires in cytomegalovirus infection. In TCRdb, the reads were re-called with MiXCR into one record per CDR3 protein. The table records about 570,000 distinct CDR3 sequences, roughly 43% of them present only once. No antigen has been identified for these receptors. The sample in question was cultured PBMCs, obtained from culture after CMV antigen stimulation. These receptors came from a human donor in good health (CMV status not recorded). Some clones in this sample may be carry-over from other donors' samples.

The V call is TRBV7-8, the J call TRBJ2-7; tentatively, D is TRBD1 (6 bases). Trimming pared 5 bases from V and 6 bases from J, leaving 23 bases between. Per the germline V gene, CDR1 is SGHVS and CDR2 is FQNEAQ. The length of the CDR3 is 16 residues. CDR3 loop: CASSPQGWDAGGEQYF. The CDR3 region has the DNA TGTGCCAGCAGCCCCCAGGGGTGGGACGCTGGGGGCGAGCAGTACTTC.

This clonotype has only a few counts. The V call is TRBV7-2, the J call TRBJ1-5; the D gene is possibly TRBD1 (5 bases). Germline V CDR1 and CDR2: SGHTA, FQGNSA. CDR3 length: 18 amino acids. Trimming removed 3 bases from V and 0 bases from J, with 18 bases in between. The CDR3 DNA reads as TGTGCCAGCAGCTTTCCAGGTGTAAGGGGTATTAGCAATCAGCCCCAGCATTTT. Translation gives CASSFPGVRGISNQPQHF.

V usage is TRBV6-1 and J usage is TRBJ2-1, with D possibly being TRBD2 (5 bases). The germline V and J ends were trimmed by 2 bases and 5 bases, with 10 bases remaining between them. CDR1 is MNHNS and CDR2 is SASEGT in the germline V gene. This CDR3 comprises 14 residues. The CDR3 here is CASSESVGDNEQFF. CDR3 nucleotide sequence: TGTGCCAGCAGTGAATCGGTCGGGGACAATGAGCAGTTCTTC.

The chain recombines TRBV4-2 with TRBJ2-3; 7 bases are a match to TRBD2. Per the germline V gene, CDR1 is LGHNA and CDR2 is YNFKEQ. Trimming at V came to 1 base and at J to 3 bases, leaving 4 bases not matched to a gene. CDR3 length equals 15 residues. CDR3 in amino acids: CASSQGKAGTDTQYF. The CDR3 region has the DNA TGTGCCAGCAGCCAAGGAAAAGCGGGGACAGATACGCAGTATTTT.

The chain recombines TRBV2 with TRBJ2-5, with D perhaps matching TRBD1 (6 bases). Trimming took 3 bases from V and 5 from J, leaving 13 bases between them. CDR3 length: 14 amino acids. Germline V CDR1 and CDR2: SNHLY, FYNNEI. CDR3 protein: CASSDRGDTETQYF. The CDR3 coding sequence is TGTGCCAGCAGTGACCGTGGGGACACTGAGACCCAGTACTTC.

This clonotype was counted only a few times. The chain employs TRBV4-2 and TRBJ1-6; tentatively, D is TRBD1 (6 bases). Trimming removed 1 base from V and 14 bases from J, with 21 bases in between. This CDR3 contains 16 residues. Germline assignment: CDR1 LGHNA and CDR2 YNFKEQ. CDR3 coding DNA: TGTGCCAGCAGCCAAGTTTCCAGGGGAAATGATTTGACCCTCCACTTT. Translation: CASSQVSRGNDLTLHF.

The rearrangement links TRBV20-1 to TRBJ1-6; D remains ambiguous. Germline V CDR1 and CDR2: DFQATT, SNEGSKA (reference sequence). The germline V and J ends were trimmed by 5 bases and 0 bases, with 14 bases remaining between them. CDR3 length: 16 amino acids. CDR3 region: CSAARLVSSYNSPLHF. The DNA for the CDR3 is TGCAGTGCTGCCCGATTGGTGAGCTCCTATAATTCACCCCTCCACTTT.

This chain uses TRBV6-5 with TRBJ1-5; 9 bases align to TRBD1. CDR1 is MNHEY, CDR2 SVGAGI, per germline. The J segment lost 3 bases and the V segment lost 6 bases, leaving 9 bases of the junction unmatched. The CDR3 has 16 amino acids. The CDR3: CASRSSGTGNNQPQHF. The CDR3 DNA is TGTGCCAGCAGGTCGTCCGGGACAGGGAACAATCAGCCCCAGCATTTT.

In this sample, this clonotype turned up a few times. This sequence joins TRBV7-2 and TRBJ2-7; 11 bases agree with TRBD2. J was trimmed by 1 base and V by 5 bases; bases with no gene match: 4. The CDR3 length is 15 residues. Germline V gene lookup returns CDR1 SGHTA and CDR2 FQGNSA. The CDR3 sequence is CASSRTSGPSYEQYF. In DNA form, the CDR3 reads TGTGCCAGCAGCAGGACTAGCGGGCCTTCCTACGAGCAGTACTTC.

This clonotype has just a few counts. This chain uses TRBV6-1 with TRBJ1-1; D is unresolved. V was pared by 7 bases and J by 8 bases, with 8 bases between. The CDR3 sequence is 10 residues long. Germline V gives CDR1 MNHNS, CDR2 SASEGT. The DNA of the CDR3 is TGTGCCAGCATAAGAGGGGAAGCTTTCTTT. Residues: CASIRGEAFF.

The chain joins TRBV6-5 to TRBJ2-5; the match to TRBD1 covers 7 bases. CDR3 length equals 12 residues. Germline loops: CDR1 MNHEY, CDR2 SVGAGI. Trimming removed 4 bases from V and 7 bases from J; junction bases left unmatched: 3. CDR3 nucleotide sequence: TGTGCCAGCAGTTCCTACAGGGGGACCCAGTACTTC. Protein: CASSSYRGTQYF.

This clonotype came up a few times. The chain couples TRBV19 to TRBJ2-7; TRBD2 matches at 7 bases. This CDR3 is 15 amino acids long. In germline, CDR1 is LNHDA, CDR2 SQIVND (reference sequence). With 1 base clipped from V and 0 bases from J, the junction kept 3 bases outside the gene matches. For the CDR3, the DNA is TGTGCCAGTAGTATAGCTGGCGGGAGCTCCTACGAGCAGTACTTC. Its translation is CASSIAGGSSYEQYF.

The V call is TRBV12-3 or TRBV12-4, the J call TRBJ2-7; no reliable D call. CDR3 length equals 11 residues. The germline V and J ends were trimmed by 3 bases and 6 bases, with 6 bases remaining between them. CDR3 sequence: CASSFGPEQYF. CDR3 sequence (DNA): TGTGCCAGCAGTTTCGGTCCCGAGCAGTACTTC.

This clonotype has a handful of counts. The chain carries TRBV7-4 and TRBJ2-1; D remains ambiguous. The CDR3 is made up of 17 amino acids. With 1 base removed from V and 8 bases from J, the gap between germline ends came to 21 bases. Germline lookup yields CDR1 SGHVT and CDR2 SQSDAQ. CDR3 residues: CASSLDRWVGMHDEQFF. The CDR3 DNA follows: TGTGCCAGCAGCTTAGACCGTTGGGTAGGAATGCACGATGAGCAGTTCTTC.

This clonotype showed up just a few times. CDR3 amino acids: CASSRGQGSGQPQHF. DNA of the CDR3: TGTGCCAGCAGCCGAGGACAGGGTAGCGGTCAGCCCCAGCATTTT. The chain links TRBV7-2 to TRBJ1-5; 8 bases agree with TRBD1. CDR1 and CDR2 from the germline V gene are SGHTA and FQGNSA. This CDR3 has 15 amino acids. V dropped 5 bases and J dropped 6; count of bases not matched to a gene: 9.

This clonotype was observed a handful of times. The chain has TRBV12-3 or TRBV12-4 and TRBJ1-5, with D unclear. This CDR3 contains 17 residues. Deletions cut 3 bases from V and 3 bases from J, with 18 bases between. Here the CDR3 DNA reads TGTGCCAGCAGTTTCTTCATTACCGACAAGTACAATCAGCCCCAGCATTTT. Protein: CASSFFITDKYNQPQHF.

CDR3 in DNA: TGTGCCAGCAGTGAATTTTGGGACAGGGGTCGTCAGCCCCAGCATTTT. Protein: CASSEFWDRGRQPQHF. The chain combines TRBV6-1 with TRBJ1-5, with TRBD1 matching over 10 bases. The J segment lost 6 bases and the V segment lost 2 bases, leaving 7 bases of the junction unmatched. There are 16 residues in the CDR3. CDR1 is MNHNS, CDR2 SASEGT, per germline.

In this sample, this clonotype turned up a few times. The V and J genes are TRBV12-3 or TRBV12-4 and TRBJ1-3; 8 bases are a match to TRBD1. The CDR3 sequence is 17 residues long. V dropped 7 bases and J dropped 0; count of bases not matched to a gene: 11. The CDR3 DNA reads TGTGCCAGCACCGGGACAGGAGGGTTTGGCTCTGGAAACACCATATATTTT. It codes for CASTGTGGFGSGNTIYF.

This clonotype was detected a few times. The chain joins TRBV11-3 to TRBJ2-1, with D tentatively TRBD2 (5 bases). This CDR3 is 17 amino acids long. V dropped 5 bases and J dropped 0 bases, with 17 bases sitting between them. CDR1 SGHNT and CDR2 YENEEA come from the germline V gene. The CDR3 is CASSPKEGVRSYNEQFF. The CDR3 coding sequence is TGTGCCAGCAGCCCAAAAGAGGGTGTGCGCTCCTACAATGAGCAGTTCTTC.

The rearrangement joins TRBV20-1 to TRBJ2-3; tentatively, D is TRBD1 or TRBD2 (6 bases each). In germline, CDR1 is DFQATT, CDR2 SNEGSKA (reference sequence). The CDR3 runs to 16 residues. V was shortened by 4 bases and J by 2 bases, with 19 bases between the two germline ends. CDR3 sequence (DNA): TGCAGTGCTACCGACCCGCGAGGGGGGATCACAGATACGCAGTATTTT. Encoded protein: CSATDPRGGITDTQYF.

The chain links TRBV28 to TRBJ2-7; 13 bases fit TRBD2. The CDR3 sequence is 19 residues long. Germline V CDR1 and CDR2: MDHEN, SYDVKM. The V and J ends lost 3 bases and 5 bases, in that order; junction bases with no gene match: 16. This CDR3 is CASSLYFGLAGARVHEQYF. DNA of the CDR3: TGTGCCAGCAGTTTGTACTTCGGACTAGCGGGGGCCCGAGTCCACGAGCAGTACTTC.

This chain uses TRBV29-1 with TRBJ1-5; tentative D call: TRBD1 (6 bases). Trimming took off 4 bases at V and 2 bases at J, with 6 bases between the two ends. The germline CDR1 and CDR2 sequences are SQVTM and ANQGSEA. This CDR3 contains 12 residues. As DNA, the CDR3 is TGCAGCGTTGGGACAGGCAATCAGCCCCAGCATTTT. As protein: CSVGTGNQPQHF.

This clonotype was found a few times. This chain joins TRBV5-8 and TRBJ1-2; 9 bases are shared with TRBD1. Germline V gives CDR1 SGHTS, CDR2 YDEGEE. Unmatched junction bases numbered 4, after V lost 4 bases and J lost 6 bases. This CDR3 is 13 amino acids long. CDR3 nucleotides: TGTGCCAGCAGCCCCGGGACAGGGAATGGCTACACCTTC. This translates into CASSPGTGNGYTF.

This clonotype was seen more than once but under ten times. The genes are TRBV28 and TRBJ2-2, with a tentative D call TRBD1 (7 bases). Germline CDR1 and CDR2: MDHEN and SYDVKM. This CDR3 has 16 residues. V was trimmed by 4 bases and J by 4 bases, leaving 16 bases between them. The CDR3 loop reads CASSSGGLRSTGELFF. CDR3 DNA: TGTGCCAGCAGTTCAGGGGGACTCCGATCCACCGGGGAGCTGTTTTTT. The full variable domain, rest sourced from reference TRBV28 and TRBJ2-2, is DVKVTQSSRYLVKRTGEKVFLECVQDMDHENMFWYRQDPGLGLRLIYFSYDVKMKEKGDIPEGYSVSREKKERFSLILESASTNQTSMYLCASSSGGLRSTGELFFGEGSRLTVL.

This clonotype was detected ten times or more. The chain recombines TRBV7-2 with TRBJ1-3; 10 bases map to TRBD1. This CDR3 has 17 amino acids. The germline gives CDR1 SGHTA, CDR2 FQGNSA. The V segment lost 5 bases and the J segment 0 bases; nucleotides outside the gene matches: 7. In nucleotides, the CDR3 is TGTGCCAGCAGCCCAACCAGGACAGGGGGCTCTGGAAACACCATATATTTT. Amino acids: CASSPTRTGGSGNTIYF. Full variable domain (outside the CDR3, taken from reference TRBV7-2 and TRBJ1-3): GAGVSQSPSNKVTEKGKDVELRCDPISGHTALYWYRQSLGQGLEFLIYFQGNSAPDKSGLPSDRFSAERTGGSVSTLTIQRTQQEDSAVYLCASSPTRTGGSGNTIYFGEGSWLTVV.

This clonotype has a count of ten or more. V and J are TRBV28 and TRBJ2-3, with 9 bases lining up with TRBD2. The CDR3 has 16 amino acids. V was pared by 6 bases and J by 4 bases, with 11 bases of the junction left unmatched. Germline lookup yields CDR1 MDHEN and CDR2 SYDVKM. The CDR3 nucleotides are TGTGCCAGCAGCCCGAGCGGGGGGCCCCGAGCAGATACGCAGTATTTT. Its protein product is CASSPSGGPRADTQYF.